This TCR beta chain was identified during a study of spatial heterogeneity in lung cancer. Overall study context: Beta-chain sequences were consistently detected more often than alpha-chain sequences. Notes on the study in general: Counts of expanded intratumoral alpha and beta TCRs tracked tumor mutation counts.

The time point was: sample taken at primary tumor resection. This clonotype has a count of ten or more. The antigen is not known. MiXCR, run by TCRdb on the 5' RACE reads, gives a single entry per CDR3 protein. The sample consists of tens of thousands of distinct CDR3 sequences, more than 4.5% of them appearing once. This specimen was lung tumor tissue, taken at surgery. The TCR was taken from a male donor with early-stage non-small cell lung cancer.

Here the CDR3 DNA reads TGTGCCAGCAGCTTTAGGACTAGGGGTACGCAGTATTTT. Residues: CASSFRTRGTQYF. The chain joins TRBV7-2 to TRBJ2-3; 7 nucleotides align to TRBD2. Germline trimming cut 3 bases from V and 8 bases from J; bases unmatched to any gene: 5. The CDR3 covers 13 residues. Germline V lookup: CDR1 SGHTA, CDR2 FQGNSA.